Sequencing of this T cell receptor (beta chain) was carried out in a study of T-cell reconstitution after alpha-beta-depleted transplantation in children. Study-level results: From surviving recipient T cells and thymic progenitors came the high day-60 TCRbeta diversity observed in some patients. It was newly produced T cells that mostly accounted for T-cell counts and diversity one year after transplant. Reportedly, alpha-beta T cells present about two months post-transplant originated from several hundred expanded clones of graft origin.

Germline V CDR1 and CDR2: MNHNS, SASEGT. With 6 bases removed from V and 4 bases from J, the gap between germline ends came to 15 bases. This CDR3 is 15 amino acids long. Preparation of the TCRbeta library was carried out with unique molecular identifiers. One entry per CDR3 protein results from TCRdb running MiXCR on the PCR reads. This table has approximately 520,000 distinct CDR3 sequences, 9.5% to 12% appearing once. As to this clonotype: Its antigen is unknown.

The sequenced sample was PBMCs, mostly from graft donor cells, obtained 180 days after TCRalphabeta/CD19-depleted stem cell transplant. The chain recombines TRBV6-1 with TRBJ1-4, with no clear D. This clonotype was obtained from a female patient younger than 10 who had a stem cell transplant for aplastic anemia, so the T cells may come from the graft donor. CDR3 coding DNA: TGTGCCAGCAGACCGACATCGCGGGTTAATGAAAAACTGTTTTTT. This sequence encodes CASRPTSRVNEKLFF.